These 4 T cell receptor beta chains were sequenced from one sample in a study of blood T cell repertoires in COVID-19. Repertoires were generated with immunoSEQ multiplex PCR, while TCRdb's copy carries only in-frame clones and drops some. This table has 400,000 or so clones, around 87% appearing once. The specimen sequenced was peripheral blood. The receptors were gathered from a human donor in a cohort sampled during active COVID-19.

The chain joins TRBV5-6 to TRBJ2-7, with 8 positions matching TRBD2. The ends lost 0 bases at V and 7 bases at J; junction bases unmatched: 18. The CDR3 loop spans 18 amino acids. Germline lookup yields CDR1 SGHDT and CDR2 YYEEEE. The CDR3: CASSLGSGTARRGREQYF. The CDR3 coding sequence is TGTGCCAGCAGCTTGGGCTCGGGAACAGCCCGTCGCGGGAGGGAGCAGTACTTC.

The V call is TRBV27, the J call TRBJ2-5; the match to TRBD1 covers 10 bases. CDR3 length: 17 amino acids. V lost 2 bases to trimming and J lost 4 bases; unmatched junction nucleotides: 10. Germline CDR1 reads MNHEY; CDR2 reads SMNVEV (reference sequence). This CDR3 is CASSLGATGGLVETQYF. The CDR3 bases are TGTGCCAGCAGTTTAGGCGCGACAGGGGGCTTGGTAGAGACCCAGTACTTC.

This chain connects TRBV5-6 to TRBJ2-7; 7 positions agree with TRBD1. The CDR3 has 16 residues. Germline V gene data show CDR1 as SGHDT and CDR2 as YYEEEE. Germline trimming cut 5 bases from V and 0 bases from J; bases unmatched to any gene: 11. CDR3 loop: CASSLTRGSISYEQYF. CDR3 DNA: TGTGCCAGCAGTCTAACCAGGGGGTCTATCTCCTACGAGCAGTACTTC.

This clone was counted a single time. The J gene is TRBJ2-2, the V gene TRBV30; TRBD1 agrees at 8 bases. The CDR3 is 16 residues long. Germline V lookup: CDR1 GTSNPN, CDR2 SVGIG (reference sequence). Trimming at V came to 3 bases and at J to 1 base, leaving 7 bases not matched to a gene. The CDR3 protein is CAWRRDRGLNTGELFF. In DNA form, the CDR3 reads TGTGCCTGGAGGAGAGACAGGGGTCTGAACACCGGGGAGCTGTTTTTT.